The 2 T cell receptor beta chains below come from one sample, sequenced in a study of monozygotic twins with inflammatory bowel disease. From its re-call of the 5' RACE reads, TCRdb lists each CDR3 protein once, without DNA. Recorded for this sample: about 150,000 distinct CDR3 sequences. Sequencing was performed on blood. The source of these receptors is a human donor with ulcerative colitis or Crohn's disease, or a healthy co-twin of an affected twin (not recorded which).

V and J are TRBV7-3 and TRBJ1-1. CDR1 is SGHTA and CDR2 is FQGTGA in the germline V gene. This CDR3 is built from 13 residues. CDR3 sequence reads: CASSSHMNTEAFF.

The chain uses TRBV9 and TRBJ2-1. The CDR3 sequence is 12 residues long. CDR1 and CDR2 from the germline V gene are SGDLS and YYNGEE. CDR3 residues: CASSVVSDEQFF.